A single sample is the source of the 31 T cell receptor beta chains below, sequenced in a study. TCRdb redid the calling of the RT-PCR reads with MiXCR, one entry per CDR3 protein. The table includes about 680,000 distinct CDR3 sequences, about 14% detected once. Input material: memory CD4+ T cells from blood. The receptors here all came from a female donor in good health, serving as a healthy control.

The rearrangement links TRBV24-1 to TRBJ2-2; no definite D call. This CDR3 comprises 16 residues. V shed 3 bases and J shed 0 bases, with 10 bases lying between them. Germline CDR1 KGHDR, CDR2 SFDVKD. The CDR3 DNA reads TGTGCCACCAGTGATCCCCTCGAGGCGAACACCGGGGAGCTGTTTTTT. Translated: CATSDPLEANTGELFF.

The table lists this clonotype with a few counts. This rearrangement joins TRBV27 to TRBJ1-5; tentatively, D is TRBD1 (6 bases). Germline CDR1 is MNHEY and CDR2 is SMNVEV (reference sequence). V was clipped by 5 bases and J by 5 bases, with 16 bases between them. CDR3 length: 15 residues. This chain's CDR3 is CASSRGARWDQPQHF. The CDR3 DNA reads as TGTGCCAGCAGTAGGGGGGCCCGGTGGGATCAGCCCCAGCATTTT.

The CDR3 coding sequence is TGTGCCAGCAGTGAAGCCTCTCGGGCGGAAAAACTGTTTTTT. This gives the protein CASSEASRAEKLFF. The rearrangement links TRBV6-1 to TRBJ1-4; D gene ambiguous. The germline CDR1 and CDR2 sequences are MNHNS and SASEGT. The CDR3 covers 14 residues. Trimming removed 0 bases from V and 8 bases from J, with 10 bases in between.

This chain joins TRBV6-2 or TRBV6-3 and TRBJ2-5; no reliable D call. Germline CDR1 is MNHEY and CDR2 is SVGEGT. Between the trimmed V and J ends, which lost 5 bases and 2 bases, there was a span of 9 bases. This CDR3 has 13 amino acids. Written as DNA, the CDR3 is TGTGCCAGCAGTCTACAGACTCAAGAGACCCAGTACTTC. Its translation is CASSLQTQETQYF.

The chain combines TRBV12-3 or TRBV12-4 with TRBJ1-1; unclear D gene. The germline V and J ends were trimmed by 7 bases and 3 bases, with 12 bases remaining between them. The CDR3 is made up of 13 amino acids. CDR3 region: CASTARRDTEAFF. The DNA of the CDR3 is TGTGCCAGCACCGCTCGGAGGGACACTGAAGCTTTCTTT.

The table lists this clonotype with a few counts. The V call is TRBV7-9, the J call TRBJ2-5; D is possibly TRBD2 (5 bases). Germline V gene sequence: CDR1 SEHNR, CDR2 FQNEAQ (reference sequence). Trimming removed 3 bases at V and 5 bases at J, with 16 bases between. This CDR3 spans 15 amino acids. The CDR3 here is CASSLGGYRGETQYF. In DNA form, the CDR3 reads TGTGCCAGCAGCTTGGGCGGGTACCGAGGGGAGACCCAGTACTTC.

The V and J genes are TRBV20-1 and TRBJ1-3; 7 bases match TRBD1. The germline V gene encodes CDR1 DFQATT and CDR2 SNEGSKA (reference sequence). With V trimmed by 5 bases and J by 0 bases, 4 bases remained unmatched. This CDR3 spans 14 amino acids. The CDR3 here is CSAEDRTSGNTIYF. For the CDR3, the DNA is TGCAGTGCTGAGGACAGGACCTCTGGAAACACCATATATTTT.

This clonotype was seen a few times. Here the CDR3 DNA reads TGTGCCCGCGGCGGGACTAGCGGGACCTCGGGGACCCAGTACTTC. Protein: CARGGTSGTSGTQYF. The chain is built from TRBV30 and TRBJ2-5, with 13 positions matching TRBD2. Germline V gene lookup returns CDR1 GTSNPN and CDR2 SVGIG (reference sequence). Germline trimming cut 8 bases from V and 7 bases from J; bases unmatched to any gene: 13. This CDR3 is 15 amino acids long.

This clonotype occurred many times. The V and J genes are TRBV15 and TRBJ1-3, with D possibly being TRBD1 (6 bases). Germline CDR1 and CDR2: LNHNV and YYDKDF (reference sequence). V dropped 1 base and J dropped 0 bases, with 10 bases sitting between them. CDR3 length: 16 amino acids. CDR3: CATSRVSGASGNTIYF. The CDR3 DNA reads TGTGCCACCAGCAGAGTTTCAGGGGCCTCTGGAAACACCATATATTTT.

In this sample, this clonotype turned up a few times. This rearrangement joins TRBV6-2 or TRBV6-3 to TRBJ2-5; 8 positions match TRBD1. The V gene's germline CDR1 is MNHEY and CDR2 SVGEGT. J gave up 4 bases and V 5 bases, and 9 bases lay outside the gene matches. This CDR3 has 15 residues. CDR3 loop: CASSRPRTGLETQYF. The CDR3 DNA follows: TGTGCCAGCAGTCGACCCCGGACAGGGCTAGAGACCCAGTACTTC.

This sequence joins TRBV5-1 and TRBJ1-5, with D possibly TRBD1 on 6 matching bases. CDR1 is SGHRS, CDR2 YFSETQ, per germline. CDR3 length: 14 amino acids. Trimming left V 1 base short and J 11 bases short, with 16 bases between. CDR3 region: CASSLTGREETQHF. CDR3 DNA: TGCGCCAGCAGCTTGACAGGGCGGGAAGAGACCCAGCATTTT. The whole variable domain, remainder taken from reference TRBV5-1 and TRBJ1-5, is KAGVTQTPRYLIKTRGQQVTLSCSPISGHRSVSWYQQTPGQGLQFLFEYFSETQRNKGNFPGRFSGRQFSNSRSEMNVSTLELGDSALYLCASSLTGREETQHFGDGTRLSIL.

The chain links TRBV4-3 to TRBJ1-2; no clear D gene. Germline CDR1 is LGHNA and CDR2 is YSLEER. The CDR3 is 16 amino acids. Trimming shortened V by 1 base and J by 1 base, and 13 bases separated the two germline ends. CDR3 bases: TGCGCCAGCAGCCAAGGGGTCCAGGATAGTAACTATGGCTACACCTTC. Protein sequence: CASSQGVQDSNYGYTF.

This clonotype was seen many times. The rearrangement uses TRBV10-3 and TRBJ1-5, with D hard to call. Germline loops: CDR1 ENHRY, CDR2 SYGVKD. The CDR3 is 13 residues long. V was trimmed by 3 bases and J by 7 bases, leaving 10 bases between them. The CDR3 DNA follows: TGTGCCATCAGTGACAGAGAAGAGCAGCCCCAGCATTTT. Amino acid sequence: CAISDREEQPQHF.

The chain recombines TRBV9 with TRBJ1-2; D unresolved. This CDR3 is 13 amino acids long. The germline V gene has CDR1 SGDLS and CDR2 YYNGEE. The V and J ends lost 4 bases and 1 base respectively, with 8 bases between them. In DNA form, the CDR3 reads TGTGCCAGCAGCCTGGTGGATAACTATGGCTACACCTTC. Encoded protein: CASSLVDNYGYTF.

This clonotype was seen at least ten times. This chain links TRBV29-1 with TRBJ1-2; TRBD1 matches 7 bases. The CDR3 runs to 15 residues. Germline loops: CDR1 SQVTM, CDR2 ANQGSEA. Trimming cost V 3 bases and J 5 bases; bases outside gene matches: 12. CDR3 sequence reads: CSVDPGPTGEYGYTF. CDR3 bases: TGCAGCGTTGACCCTGGCCCAACAGGGGAATATGGCTACACCTTC.

The chain links TRBV30 to TRBJ1-1; tentatively, D is TRBD1 (6 bases). This CDR3 is 12 amino acids long. In germline, CDR1 is GTSNPN, CDR2 SVGIG (reference sequence). The V end lost 8 bases, the J end lost 3 bases, and 13 bases lay between the germline ends. The CDR3 is CAGGRGYTEAFF. The CDR3 DNA reads as TGTGCCGGCGGGAGGGGGTACACTGAAGCTTTCTTT. The full variable domain, rest sourced from reference TRBV30 and TRBJ1-1, is SQTIHQWPATLVQPVGSPLSLECTVEGTSNPNLYWYRQAAGRGLQLLFYSVGIGQISSEVPQNLSASRPQDRQFILSSKKLLLSDSGFYLCAGGRGYTEAFFGQGTRLTVV.

The table lists this clonotype with many counts. The rearrangement joins TRBV4-2 to TRBJ1-2; no definite D call. The CDR3 consists of 15 residues. V lost 0 bases to trimming and J lost 1 base, with 9 bases between them. Germline V gene lookup returns CDR1 LGHNA and CDR2 YNFKEQ. CDR3 residues: CASSQELVDNYGYTF. DNA of the CDR3: TGTGCCAGCAGCCAAGAACTGGTAGATAACTATGGCTACACCTTC.

The rearrangement joins TRBV20-1 to TRBJ1-4, with unresolved D. CDR1 is DFQATT, CDR2 SNEGSKA, per germline (reference sequence). The CDR3 has 11 residues. V was trimmed by 6 bases and J by 8 bases, leaving 10 bases between them. Here the CDR3 DNA reads TGCAGTGCCGAAAACGGAGAAAAACTGTTTTTT. Its translation: CSAENGEKLFF.

V gene TRBV4-3 combines with J gene TRBJ2-1, with 11 bases identical to TRBD2. V lost 1 base, J lost 0 bases, and 8 bases stayed unmatched. The CDR3 runs 19 residues. CDR1 LGHNA and CDR2 YSLEER come from the germline V gene. CDR3 loop: CASSQARPTSGSSYNEQFF. CDR3 DNA: TGCGCCAGCAGCCAAGCCCGCCCTACTAGCGGGAGCTCCTACAATGAGCAGTTCTTC.

This clonotype was seen many times. This sequence joins TRBV4-1 and TRBJ2-1, with 9 bases aligning to TRBD2. J gave up 4 bases and V 4 bases, and 2 bases lay outside the gene matches. The CDR3 spans 14 residues. Germline V gene sequence: CDR1 MGHRA, CDR2 YSYEKL. The CDR3 spells CASSPSGVYNEQFF. The CDR3 coding sequence is TGCGCCAGCAGCCCTAGCGGGGTTTACAATGAGCAGTTCTTC.

The CDR3 coding sequence is TGTGCCAGCAGTTTTGTTCCCGGGGAGCTGTTTTTT. Amino acid sequence: CASSFVPGELFF. V is TRBV12-3 or TRBV12-4 and J is TRBJ2-2, with D unclear. V lost 3 bases, J lost 6 bases, and 5 bases lay in between. The CDR3 covers 12 residues.

This clonotype was found a few times. The V call is TRBV12-3 or TRBV12-4, the J call TRBJ1-4; no definite D call. There are 13 residues in the CDR3. Between the trimmed V and J ends, which lost 3 bases and 13 bases, there was a span of 15 bases. CDR3 nucleotides: TGTGCCAGCAGTTTGAATTCGGTGCGCATACTGTTTTTT. Translating it yields CASSLNSVRILFF.

This clonotype was observed a handful of times. V usage is TRBV5-1 and J usage is TRBJ1-1, with D possibly being TRBD1 (5 bases). The CDR3 loop spans 14 amino acids. The germline gives CDR1 SGHRS, CDR2 YFSETQ. V lost 0 bases and J 8 bases, leaving 14 bases between the germline ends. CDR3 residues: CASSLGGTPTEAFF. The CDR3 nucleotides read TGCGCCAGCAGCTTGGGCGGGACCCCCACCGAAGCTTTCTTT.

This clonotype was observed at least ten times. V is TRBV9 and J is TRBJ1-1, with 8 bases that match TRBD1. The CDR3 loop spans 13 amino acids. V trimming: 4 bases; J trimming: 11 bases; junction bases outside the gene matches: 10. Germline V gene lookup returns CDR1 SGDLS and CDR2 YYNGEE. CDR3 sequence reads: CASSPTHTGGAFF. The CDR3 DNA is TGTGCCAGCAGCCCTACCCACACAGGGGGTGCTTTCTTT.

V usage is TRBV12-3 or TRBV12-4 and J usage is TRBJ1-1; the D gene is possibly TRBD1 (5 bases). The CDR3 runs to 15 residues. Between the trimmed V and J ends, which lost 7 bases and 5 bases, there was a span of 20 bases. The CDR3 region is CASTPLGGAQTEAFF. The CDR3 DNA follows: TGTGCCAGCACCCCTCTTGGAGGGGCGCAGACTGAAGCTTTCTTT.

The V gene is TRBV25-1, the J gene TRBJ2-5; TRBD1 matches 12 bases. J was trimmed by 5 bases and V by 6 bases; bases with no gene match: 7. The CDR3 has 15 amino acids. Germline-derived CDR1 and CDR2 are MGHDK and SYGVNS. The CDR3 region has the DNA TGTGCCAGCAGCACTCGGGACAGGGGGCCGGAGACCCAGTACTTC. Translated, it gives CASSTRDRGPETQYF.

This clonotype showed up just a few times. The genes are TRBV7-8 and TRBJ2-1; D assignment may be TRBD1 or TRBD2 (5 bases each). The CDR3 length is 14 residues. Germline V CDR1 and CDR2: SGHVS, FQNEAQ. V was clipped by 1 base and J by 9 bases, with 13 bases between them. As DNA, the CDR3 is TGTGCCAGCAGCTTAGTCCGGGGCCGAAGTGAGCAGTTCTTC. This encodes CASSLVRGRSEQFF.

A remark on this clonotype: A much larger clone lies a single base off, so this may be a read error. This chain uses TRBV6-2 or TRBV6-3 with TRBJ1-5; TRBD1 aligns across 9 bases. CDR3 length: 15 amino acids. CDR1 and CDR2 (germline): MNHEY, SVGEGT. In DNA form, the CDR3 reads TGTGACAGCAGTCCCCGAGGACAGGGGAATCAGCCCCAGCATTTT. Translating gives CDSSPRGQGNQPQHF.

This clonotype has only a few counts. The V call is TRBV5-8, the J call TRBJ2-7; maybe TRBD1 (5 bases). CDR1 and CDR2 from the germline V gene are SGHTS and YDEGEE. The CDR3 spans 13 residues. The ends were cut back, 2 bases at V and 5 bases at J, with 11 bases in the middle. The CDR3 is CASSFYRIHEQYF. CDR3 sequence (DNA): TGTGCCAGCAGCTTTTACAGGATTCACGAGCAGTACTTC.

The chain carries TRBV11-2 and TRBJ1-5, with D uncertain. Deletions cut 5 bases from V and 2 bases from J, with 7 bases between. The CDR3 spans 13 residues. Germline CDR1 reads SGHAT; CDR2 reads FQNNGV. The CDR3 DNA sequence: TGTGCCAGCAGCGCGCGGGGCAATCAGCCCCAGCATTTT. Amino acid sequence: CASSARGNQPQHF.

The CDR3 DNA is TGCGCCAGCAGCCAAGGATCTAGCGGGGACACAGATACGCAGTATTTT. Translation gives CASSQGSSGDTDTQYF. J is TRBJ2-3 and V is TRBV4-1; TRBD2 matches 9 bases. V lost 1 base, J lost 2 bases, and 4 bases stayed unmatched. CDR1 and CDR2 from the germline V gene are MGHRA and YSYEKL. This CDR3 comprises 16 residues.